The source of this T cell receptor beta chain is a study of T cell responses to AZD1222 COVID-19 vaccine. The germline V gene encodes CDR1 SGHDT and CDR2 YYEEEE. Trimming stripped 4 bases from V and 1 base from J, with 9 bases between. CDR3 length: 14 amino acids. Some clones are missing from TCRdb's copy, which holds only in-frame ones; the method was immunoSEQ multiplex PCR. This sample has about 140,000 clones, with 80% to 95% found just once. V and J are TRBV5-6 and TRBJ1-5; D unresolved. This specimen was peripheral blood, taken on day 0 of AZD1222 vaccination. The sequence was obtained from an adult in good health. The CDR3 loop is CASSHRESNQPQHF. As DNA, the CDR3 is TGTGCCAGCAGCCACCGGGAGAGCAATCAGCCCCAGCATTTT.